This TCR beta chain derives from a study of blood T cell repertoires in COVID-19. Libraries were prepared by immunoSEQ multiplex PCR; TCRdb keeps only in-frame clonotypes and omits some of them. The sample shows about 350,000 clones, 89% of them seen only once. Germline V gene lookup returns CDR1 SNHLY and CDR2 FYNNEI. The CDR3 spans 15 residues. Trimming cost V 10 bases and J 1 base; bases outside gene matches: 7. The rearrangement uses TRBV2 and TRBJ2-3, with TRBD1 matching 11 bases. This TCR derives from a woman in her fifties or sixties with COVID-19, enrolled during active disease. Material for sequencing was peripheral blood. As DNA, the CDR3 is TGTGCCATCCAAGGGACAGGGGGACGCACAGATACGCAGTATTTT. This codes for CAIQGTGGRTDTQYF.